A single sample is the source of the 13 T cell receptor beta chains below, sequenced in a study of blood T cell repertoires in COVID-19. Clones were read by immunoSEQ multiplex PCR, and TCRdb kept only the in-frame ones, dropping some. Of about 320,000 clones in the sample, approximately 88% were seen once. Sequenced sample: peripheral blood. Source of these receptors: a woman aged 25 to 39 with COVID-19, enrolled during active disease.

The CDR3 here is CASNRPSYEQYV. DNA of the CDR3: TGTGCCAGCAACAGGCCCTCCTACGAGCAGTACGTC. J is TRBJ2-7 and V is TRBV6-5; a possible D gene is TRBD1 (5 bases). The V gene lost 7 bases and the J gene lost 0 bases, with 7 bases spanning the gap. The CDR3 loop spans 12 amino acids. Germline lookup yields CDR1 MNHEY and CDR2 SVGAGI.

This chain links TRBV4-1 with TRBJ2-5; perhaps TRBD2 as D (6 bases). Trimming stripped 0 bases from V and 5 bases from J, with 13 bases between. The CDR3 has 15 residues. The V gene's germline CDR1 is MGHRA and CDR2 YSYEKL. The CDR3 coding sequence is TGCGCCAGCAGCCAAGATATGGCGGGACGCGAGACCCAGTACTTC. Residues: CASSQDMAGRETQYF.

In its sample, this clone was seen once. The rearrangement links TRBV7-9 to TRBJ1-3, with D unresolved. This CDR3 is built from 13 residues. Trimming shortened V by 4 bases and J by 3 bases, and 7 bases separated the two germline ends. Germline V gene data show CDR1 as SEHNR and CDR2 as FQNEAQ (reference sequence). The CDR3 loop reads CASSWGGGNTIYF. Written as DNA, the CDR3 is TGTGCCAGCAGCTGGGGAGGTGGAAACACCATATATTTT. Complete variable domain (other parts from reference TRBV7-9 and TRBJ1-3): DTGVSQNPRHKITKRGQNVTFRCDPISEHNRLYWYRQTLGQGPEFLTYFQNEAQLEKSRLLSDRFSAERPKGSFSTLEIQRTEQGDSAMYLCASSWGGGNTIYFGEGSWLTVV.

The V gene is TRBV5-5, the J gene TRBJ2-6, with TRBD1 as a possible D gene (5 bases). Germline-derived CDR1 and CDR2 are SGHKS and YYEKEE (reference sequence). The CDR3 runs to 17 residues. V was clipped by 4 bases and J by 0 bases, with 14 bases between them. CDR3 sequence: CASSLLQVISGANVLTF. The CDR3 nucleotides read TGTGCCAGCAGCCTGTTACAGGTTATCTCTGGGGCCAACGTCCTGACTTTC.

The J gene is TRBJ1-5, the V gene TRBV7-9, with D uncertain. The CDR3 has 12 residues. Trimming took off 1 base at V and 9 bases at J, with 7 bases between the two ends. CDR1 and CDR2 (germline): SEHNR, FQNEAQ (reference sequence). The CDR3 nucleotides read TGTGCCAGCAGCTTAGGGCCCCGGCCCCAGCATTTT. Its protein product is CASSLGPRPQHF.

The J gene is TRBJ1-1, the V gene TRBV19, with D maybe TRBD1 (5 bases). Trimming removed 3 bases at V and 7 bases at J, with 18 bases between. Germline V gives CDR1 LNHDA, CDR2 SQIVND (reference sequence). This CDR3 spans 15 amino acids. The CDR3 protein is CASSITSGGPFEAFF. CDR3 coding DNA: TGTGCCAGTAGTATTACCTCGGGGGGACCCTTTGAAGCTTTCTTT. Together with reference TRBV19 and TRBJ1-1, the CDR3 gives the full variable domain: DGGITQSPKYLFRKEGQNVTLSCEQNLNHDAMYWYRQDPGQGLRLIYYSQIVNDFQKGDIAEGYSVSREKKESFPLTVTSAQKNPTAFYLCASSITSGGPFEAFFGQGTRLTVV.

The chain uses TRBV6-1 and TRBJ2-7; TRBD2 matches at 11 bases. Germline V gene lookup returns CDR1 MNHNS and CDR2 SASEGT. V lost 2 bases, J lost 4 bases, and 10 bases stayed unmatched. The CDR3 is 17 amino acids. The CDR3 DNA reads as TGTGCCAGCAGTGAAACTAGCGGGGGAGTCTTTTTTTACGAGCAGTACGTC. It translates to CASSETSGGVFFYEQYV.

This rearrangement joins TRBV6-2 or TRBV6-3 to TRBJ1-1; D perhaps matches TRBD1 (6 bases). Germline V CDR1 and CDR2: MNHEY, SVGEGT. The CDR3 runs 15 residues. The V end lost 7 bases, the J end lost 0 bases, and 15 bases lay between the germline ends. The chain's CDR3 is CASTPPGHLNTEAFF. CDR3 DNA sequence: TGTGCCAGCACCCCTCCGGGACACCTGAACACTGAAGCTTTCTTT.

The CDR3 loop reads CASSLRRRRRGELFF. The DNA for the CDR3 is TGTGCCAGCAGCTTGCGGCGGAGGAGGCGGGGGGAGCTGTTTTTT. The chain carries TRBV5-7 and TRBJ2-2, with D perhaps TRBD2 (5 bases). TRBV5-7 is recorded as an ORF, its role being uncertain. Trimming cost V 1 base and J 8 bases, with 15 bases left between them. This CDR3 comprises 15 residues.

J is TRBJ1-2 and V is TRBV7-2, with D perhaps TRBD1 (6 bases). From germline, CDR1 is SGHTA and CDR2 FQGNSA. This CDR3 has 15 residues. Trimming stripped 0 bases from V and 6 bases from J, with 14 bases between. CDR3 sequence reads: CASSLAQGVLNGYTF. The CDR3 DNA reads TGTGCCAGCAGCTTAGCACAGGGAGTTTTAAATGGCTACACCTTC.

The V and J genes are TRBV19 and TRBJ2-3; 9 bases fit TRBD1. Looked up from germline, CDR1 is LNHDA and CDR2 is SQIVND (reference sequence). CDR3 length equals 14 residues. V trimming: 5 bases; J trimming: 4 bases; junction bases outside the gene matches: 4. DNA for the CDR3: TGTGCCAGTAGTGGTGGGACAGGGCCAGATACGCAGTATTTT. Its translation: CASSGGTGPDTQYF. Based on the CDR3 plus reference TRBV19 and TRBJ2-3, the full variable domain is DGGITQSPKYLFRKEGQNVTLSCEQNLNHDAMYWYRQDPGQGLRLIYYSQIVNDFQKGDIAEGYSVSREKKESFPLTVTSAQKNPTAFYLCASSGGTGPDTQYFGPGTRLTVL.

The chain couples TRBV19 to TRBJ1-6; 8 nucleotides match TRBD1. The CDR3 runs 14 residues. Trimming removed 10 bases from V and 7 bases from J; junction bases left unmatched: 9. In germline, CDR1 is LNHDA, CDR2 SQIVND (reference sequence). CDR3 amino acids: CATNPGQGNSPLHF. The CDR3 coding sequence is TGTGCCACAAACCCCGGACAGGGCAATTCACCCCTCCACTTT.

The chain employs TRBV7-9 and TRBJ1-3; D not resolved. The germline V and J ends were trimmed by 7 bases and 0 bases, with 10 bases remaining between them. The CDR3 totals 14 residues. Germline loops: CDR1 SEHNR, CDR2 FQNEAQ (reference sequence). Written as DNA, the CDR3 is TGTGCCAGCATCCCGGTTACCTCTGGAAACACCATATATTTT. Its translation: CASIPVTSGNTIYF. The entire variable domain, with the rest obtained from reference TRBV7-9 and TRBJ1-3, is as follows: DTGVSQNPRHKITKRGQNVTFRCDPISEHNRLYWYRQTLGQGPEFLTYFQNEAQLEKSRLLSDRFSAERPKGSFSTLEIQRTEQGDSAMYLCASIPVTSGNTIYFGEGSWLTVV.